Listed here are 20 T cell receptor beta chains from one sample, sequenced in a study of OX40 agonist ivuxolimab in advanced cancers. The repertoire was sequenced with immunoSEQ multiplex PCR; TCRdb's copy has only in-frame clones and lacks some. The sample records some 43,000 clones, about 90% being singletons. The specimen comprised CD4+ or CD8+ T cells sorted from blood, sampled in a trial of the OX40 agonist ivuxolimab. All receptors come from an adult with an advanced solid tumor such as melanoma, head and neck, liver or kidney cancer.

The chain employs TRBV5-1 and TRBJ1-4; TRBD1 might be the D (5 bases). This CDR3 has 15 amino acids. V shed 4 bases and J shed 8 bases, with 18 bases lying between them. CDR1 and CDR2 (germline): SGHRS, YFSETQ. The CDR3 DNA follows: TGCGCCAGCAGCGGCGGGGCGGACACGGGGGAAAAACTGTTTTTT. This codes for CASSGGADTGEKLFF.

This clone was seen only once. The chain combines TRBV11-3 with TRBJ2-7; D is perhaps TRBD1 (6 bases). The V end was cut by 1 base, the J end by 2 bases, with 12 bases between. This CDR3 contains 15 residues. Germline V lookup: CDR1 SGHNT, CDR2 YENEEA. The DNA of the CDR3 is TGTGCCAGCAGCTTAGCCTCGGGACACCCCTACGAGCAGTACTTC. This codes for CASSLASGHPYEQYF.

This chain uses TRBV29-1 with TRBJ2-3; 8 bases are shared with TRBD2. The CDR3 has 18 residues. Germline lookup yields CDR1 SQVTM and CDR2 ANQGSEA. Trimming cost V 6 bases and J 4 bases; bases outside gene matches: 21. The CDR3 nucleotides are TGCAGCGTGGGCTCAGGCGGGGGGATCCCACCTCGACCAGATACGCAGTATTTT. This gives the protein CSVGSGGGIPPRPDTQYF.

The J gene is TRBJ2-5, the V gene TRBV5-1; 12 nucleotides align to TRBD2. V gave up 2 bases and J gave up 3 bases; unmatched junction bases: 5. The germline V gene encodes CDR1 SGHRS and CDR2 YFSETQ. The CDR3 has 16 amino acids. In nucleotides, the CDR3 is TGCGCCAGCAGCTTCGGGGCTAGCGGGGGGGAAGAGACCCAGTACTTC. Its translation: CASSFGASGGEETQYF.

The chain combines TRBV4-1 with TRBJ1-4; D gene ambiguous. Germline CDR1 is MGHRA and CDR2 is YSYEKL. Trimming pared 4 bases from V and 9 bases from J, leaving 12 bases between. This CDR3 has 13 residues. Here the CDR3 reads CASSRAAEKKLFF. The CDR3 DNA reads as TGCGCCAGCAGCCGGGCCGCGGAAAAAAAACTGTTTTTT.

The chain links TRBV12-5 to TRBJ2-3, with 7 positions matching TRBD1. Per germline, CDR1 LGHNT and CDR2 FRNRAP. The trim removed 1 base at V and 3 bases at J, leaving 7 bases unmatched. There are 16 residues in the CDR3. As DNA, the CDR3 is TGTGCTAGTGGTTTGGATCCAGGGGGTAGAACAGATACGCAGTATTTT. This translates into CASGLDPGGRTDTQYF.

This chain joins TRBV10-3 and TRBJ2-2; D gene uncertain. Germline lookup yields CDR1 ENHRY and CDR2 SYGVKD. The CDR3 loop spans 15 amino acids. With 4 bases removed from V and 1 base from J, the gap between germline ends came to 10 bases. Here the CDR3 DNA reads TGTGCCATCAGTGGTCTATCAGGGAACACCGGGGAGCTGTTTTTT. Translated, it gives CAISGLSGNTGELFF.

CDR3 nucleotide sequence: TGTGCCAGCAGTATCTCCGGGACGGGAGTTTACGAGCAGTACTTC. This gives the protein CASSISGTGVYEQYF. J is TRBJ2-7 and V is TRBV6-5; TRBD2 might be the D (6 bases). CDR3 length equals 15 residues. Trimming cost V 5 bases and J 4 bases, with 18 bases left between them. Germline V lookup: CDR1 MNHEY, CDR2 SVGAGI.

The chain has TRBV10-3 and TRBJ1-2; perhaps TRBD1 as D (5 bases). CDR1 and CDR2 from the germline V gene are ENHRY and SYGVKD. This CDR3 region has 13 residues. V was shortened by 6 bases and J by 4 bases, with 12 bases between the two germline ends. The CDR3 DNA sequence: TGTGCCATCAGAGCCGGGACCCTCTATGGCTACACCTTC. It is translated as CAIRAGTLYGYTF.

The CDR3 reads CASSGRGQHGDTQYF. For the CDR3, the DNA is TGCGCCAGCAGTGGGAGGGGACAGCACGGAGATACGCAGTATTTT. V usage is TRBV10-2 and J usage is TRBJ2-3; D is possibly TRBD1 (7 bases). V was trimmed by 4 bases and J by 5 bases, leaving 16 bases between them. This CDR3 is 15 amino acids long. Germline values: CDR1 WSHSY, CDR2 SAAADI.

The V and J genes are TRBV7-9 and TRBJ2-7; the D is unclear. The CDR3 length is 14 residues. Trimming stripped 4 bases from V and 2 bases from J, with 12 bases between. CDR1 and CDR2 (germline): SEHNR, FQNEAQ (reference sequence). The CDR3 sequence is CASSSSAVTYEQYF. For the CDR3, the DNA is TGTGCCAGCAGCTCAAGTGCCGTAACCTACGAGCAGTACTTC.

The rearrangement joins TRBV5-1 to TRBJ2-7, with D perhaps TRBD1 (5 bases). V lost 0 bases, J lost 7 bases, and 14 bases lay in between. This CDR3 has 14 amino acids. Germline CDR1 is SGHRS and CDR2 is YFSETQ. The CDR3 DNA is TGCGCCAGCAGCTTGGAGGCAGGGCGGCGGGAGCAGTACTTC. It specifies CASSLEAGRREQYF.

CDR3 region: CASSSSMDQPQHF. CDR3 DNA sequence: TGTGCCAGCAGCTCAAGTATGGATCAGCCCCAGCATTTT. The V call is TRBV7-6, the J call TRBJ1-5, with no clear D. Looked up from germline, CDR1 is SGHVS and CDR2 is FNYEAQ. This CDR3 has 13 amino acids. V was cut by 4 bases and J by 5 bases, with 9 bases left in between.

The chain employs TRBV6-1 and TRBJ1-1; D call uncertain. CDR3 length: 11 amino acids. V lost 5 bases and J lost 4, with 5 bases in between. Germline assignment: CDR1 MNHNS and CDR2 SASEGT. The CDR3 here is CASSTTTEAFF. Here the CDR3 DNA reads TGTGCCAGCAGTACTACCACTGAAGCTTTCTTT.

The chain is built from TRBV14 and TRBJ2-1, with D uncertain. V shed 5 bases and J shed 3 bases, with 2 bases lying between them. Germline V lookup: CDR1 SGHDN, CDR2 FVKESK. This CDR3 has 11 residues. CDR3 sequence (DNA): TGTGCCAGCAGCTACTACAATGAGCAGTTCTTC. Protein product: CASSYYNEQFF.

CDR3 DNA: TGCAGTGCTAGCAGGGGGACTGAAGCTTTCTTT. Its translation is CSASRGTEAFF. The gene calls are TRBV20-1 and TRBJ1-1; TRBD1 matches at 7 bases. CDR3 length: 11 amino acids. The V gene end was trimmed by 3 bases and the J gene end by 5 bases; junction bases not matched to a gene: 0. Germline values: CDR1 DFQATT, CDR2 SNEGSKA (reference sequence).

This rearrangement joins TRBV5-4 to TRBJ1-2, with D possibly TRBD1 on 6 matching bases. Germline V gene lookup returns CDR1 SGHNT and CDR2 YYREEE (reference sequence). V dropped 4 bases and J dropped 0 bases, with 13 bases sitting between them. There are 15 residues in the CDR3. The CDR3 loop is CASSPTGTANYGYTF. DNA of the CDR3: TGTGCCAGCAGCCCCACAGGGACTGCTAACTATGGCTACACCTTC.

V gene TRBV9 combines with J gene TRBJ1-1; D ambiguous. V lost 0 bases to trimming and J lost 0 bases, with 15 bases between them. CDR1 is SGDLS and CDR2 is YYNGEE in the germline V gene. CDR3 size: 17 residues. The CDR3 region is CASSVGFRPTVNTEAFF. Here the CDR3 DNA reads TGTGCCAGCAGCGTAGGTTTTCGTCCGACCGTGAACACTGAAGCTTTCTTT.

The chain combines TRBV2 with TRBJ1-2; 7 bases agree with TRBD1. Germline V gives CDR1 SNHLY, CDR2 FYNNEI. The J segment lost 4 bases and the V segment lost 3 bases, leaving 5 bases of the junction unmatched. The CDR3 length is 14 residues. CDR3 coding DNA: TGTGCCAGCAGTGATTACAGGGGCAGCTATGGCTACACCTTC. The encoded protein is CASSDYRGSYGYTF.

J is TRBJ2-5 and V is TRBV6-1; D is ambiguous. This CDR3 is 12 amino acids long. Trimming removed 2 bases from V and 7 bases from J, with 8 bases in between. Germline V gives CDR1 MNHNS, CDR2 SASEGT. The CDR3 DNA follows: TGTGCCAGCAGTGAAATGACTGGGACCCAGTACTTC. It encodes CASSEMTGTQYF.